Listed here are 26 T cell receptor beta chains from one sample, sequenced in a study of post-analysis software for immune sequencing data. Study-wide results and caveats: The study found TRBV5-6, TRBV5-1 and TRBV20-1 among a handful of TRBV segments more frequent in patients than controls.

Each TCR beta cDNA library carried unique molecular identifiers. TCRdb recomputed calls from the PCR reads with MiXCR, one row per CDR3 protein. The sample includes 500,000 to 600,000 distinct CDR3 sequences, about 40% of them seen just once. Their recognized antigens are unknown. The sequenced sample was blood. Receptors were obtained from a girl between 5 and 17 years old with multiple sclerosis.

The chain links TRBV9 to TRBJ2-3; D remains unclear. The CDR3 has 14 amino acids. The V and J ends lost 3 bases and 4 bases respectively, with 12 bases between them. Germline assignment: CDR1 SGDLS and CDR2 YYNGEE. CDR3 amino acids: CASSGGVRADTQYF. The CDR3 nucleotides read TGTGCCAGCAGCGGCGGAGTGAGAGCAGATACGCAGTATTTT.

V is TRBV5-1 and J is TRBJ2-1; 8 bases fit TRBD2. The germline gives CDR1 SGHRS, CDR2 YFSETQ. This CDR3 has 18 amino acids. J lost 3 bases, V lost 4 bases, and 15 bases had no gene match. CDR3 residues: CASSPQTSARGGYNEQFF. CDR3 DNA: TGCGCCAGCAGCCCCCAGACTAGCGCGAGAGGGGGCTACAATGAGCAGTTCTTC.

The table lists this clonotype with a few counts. CDR3 loop: CATSDPGAGEQFF. For the CDR3, the DNA is TGTGCCACCAGTGATCCGGGGGCGGGTGAGCAGTTCTTC. V and J are TRBV24-1 and TRBJ2-1; the D gene could be TRBD1 or TRBD2 (6 bases each). V lost 3 bases and J lost 9, with 11 bases in between. This CDR3 is built from 13 residues. Germline V lookup: CDR1 KGHDR, CDR2 SFDVKD.

The CDR3 loop is CASSPRRDSYEQYF. In DNA form, the CDR3 reads TGTGCCAGCAGTCCTCGGCGGGACTCCTACGAGCAGTACTTC. This chain joins TRBV12-3 or TRBV12-4 and TRBJ2-5; TRBD2 might be the D (6 bases). The tail of the sequence fits TRBJ2-7 better, so the J call may be wrong. This CDR3 has 14 residues.

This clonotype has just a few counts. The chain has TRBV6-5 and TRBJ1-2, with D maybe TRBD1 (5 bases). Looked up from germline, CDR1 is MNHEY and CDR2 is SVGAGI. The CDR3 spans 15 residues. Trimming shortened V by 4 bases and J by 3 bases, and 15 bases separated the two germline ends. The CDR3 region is CASSSLEGLDYGYTF. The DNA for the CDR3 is TGTGCCAGCAGTTCCCTGGAGGGGCTTGACTATGGCTACACCTTC.

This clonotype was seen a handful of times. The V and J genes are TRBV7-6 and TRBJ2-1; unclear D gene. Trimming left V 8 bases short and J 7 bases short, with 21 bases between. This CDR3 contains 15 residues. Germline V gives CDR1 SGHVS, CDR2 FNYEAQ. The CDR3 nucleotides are TGTGCCAGCGGCGACCGGGCTATACCGATTAATGAGCAGTTCTTC. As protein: CASGDRAIPINEQFF.

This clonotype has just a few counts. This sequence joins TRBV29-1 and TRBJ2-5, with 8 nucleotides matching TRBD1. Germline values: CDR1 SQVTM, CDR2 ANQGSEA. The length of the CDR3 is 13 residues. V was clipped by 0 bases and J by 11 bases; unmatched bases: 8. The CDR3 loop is CSVEDSWQGAQYF. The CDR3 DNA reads TGCAGCGTTGAAGATTCTTGGCAGGGGGCGCAGTACTTC. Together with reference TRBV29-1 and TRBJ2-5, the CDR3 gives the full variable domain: SAVISQKPSRDICQRGTSLTIQCQVDSQVTMMFWYRQQPGQSLTLIATANQGSEATYESGFVIDKFPISRPNLTFSTLTVSNMSPEDSSIYLCSVEDSWQGAQYFGPGTRLLVL.

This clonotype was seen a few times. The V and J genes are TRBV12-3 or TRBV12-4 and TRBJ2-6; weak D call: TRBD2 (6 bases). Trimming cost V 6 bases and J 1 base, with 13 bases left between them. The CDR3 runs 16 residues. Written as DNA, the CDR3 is TGTGCCAGCAGCCCCGTGAGCGGGTCTGGGGCCAACGTCCTGACTTTC. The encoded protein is CASSPVSGSGANVLTF.

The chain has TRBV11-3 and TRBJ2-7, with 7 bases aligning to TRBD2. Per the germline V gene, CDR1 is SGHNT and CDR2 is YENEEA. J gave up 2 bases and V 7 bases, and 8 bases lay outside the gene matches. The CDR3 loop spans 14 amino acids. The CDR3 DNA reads TGTGCCAGCACAGTCACTAGCGCAACCTACGAGCAGTACTTC. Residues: CASTVTSATYEQYF.

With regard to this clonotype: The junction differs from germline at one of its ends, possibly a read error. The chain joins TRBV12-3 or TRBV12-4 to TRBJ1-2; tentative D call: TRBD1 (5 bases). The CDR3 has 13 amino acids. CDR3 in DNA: TGTGCCAGCAGTTTCGGGGCTAACGATGGCTACACCTTC. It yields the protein CASSFGANDGYTF.

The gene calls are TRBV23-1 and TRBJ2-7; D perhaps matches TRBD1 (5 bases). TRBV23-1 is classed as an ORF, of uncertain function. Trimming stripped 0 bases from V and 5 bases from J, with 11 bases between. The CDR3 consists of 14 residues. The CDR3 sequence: CASSQSRQGNEQYF. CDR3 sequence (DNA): TGCGCCAGCAGTCAATCACGGCAGGGCAACGAGCAGTACTTC.

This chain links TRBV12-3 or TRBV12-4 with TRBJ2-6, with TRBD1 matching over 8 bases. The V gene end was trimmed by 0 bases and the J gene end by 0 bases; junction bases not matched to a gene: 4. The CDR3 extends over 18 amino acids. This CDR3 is CASSLATGAHSGANVLTF. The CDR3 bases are TGTGCCAGCAGTTTAGCGACAGGGGCCCACTCTGGGGCCAACGTCCTGACTTTC.

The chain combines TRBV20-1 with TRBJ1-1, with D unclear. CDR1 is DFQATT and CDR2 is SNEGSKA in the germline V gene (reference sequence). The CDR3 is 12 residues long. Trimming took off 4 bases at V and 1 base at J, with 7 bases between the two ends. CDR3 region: CSAILSNTEAFF. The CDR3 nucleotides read TGCAGTGCTATTTTATCGAACACTGAAGCTTTCTTT.

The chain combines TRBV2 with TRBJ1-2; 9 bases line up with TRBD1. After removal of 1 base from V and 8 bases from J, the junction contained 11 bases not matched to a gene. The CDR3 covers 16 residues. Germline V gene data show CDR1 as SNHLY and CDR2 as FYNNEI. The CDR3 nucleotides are TGTGCCAGCAGTGAAGGGGTTACCGGGACAGGGTTCGGCTACACCTTC. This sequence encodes CASSEGVTGTGFGYTF.

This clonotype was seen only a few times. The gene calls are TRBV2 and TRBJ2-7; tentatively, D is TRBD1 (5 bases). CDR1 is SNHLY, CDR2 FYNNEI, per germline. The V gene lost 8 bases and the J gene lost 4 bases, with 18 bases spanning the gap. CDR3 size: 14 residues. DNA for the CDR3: TGTGCCAGCGACCGTATGGGGCAAAGGTACGAGCAGTACTTC. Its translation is CASDRMGQRYEQYF.

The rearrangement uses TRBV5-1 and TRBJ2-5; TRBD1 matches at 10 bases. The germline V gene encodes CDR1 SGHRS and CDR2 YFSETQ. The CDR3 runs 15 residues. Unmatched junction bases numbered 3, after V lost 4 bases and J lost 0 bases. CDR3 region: CASSAGQGNQETQYF. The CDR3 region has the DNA TGCGCCAGCAGCGCGGGACAGGGGAACCAAGAGACCCAGTACTTC.

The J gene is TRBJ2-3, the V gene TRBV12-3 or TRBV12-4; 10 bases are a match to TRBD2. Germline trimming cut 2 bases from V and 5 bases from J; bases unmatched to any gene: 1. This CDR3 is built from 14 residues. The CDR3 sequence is CASSLSSGGDTQYF. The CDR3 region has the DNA TGTGCCAGCAGTTTATCTAGCGGGGGAGATACGCAGTATTTT.

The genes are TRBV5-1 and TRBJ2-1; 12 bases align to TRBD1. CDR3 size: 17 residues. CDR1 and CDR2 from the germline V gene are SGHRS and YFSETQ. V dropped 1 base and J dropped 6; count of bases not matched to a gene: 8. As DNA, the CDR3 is TGCGCCAGCAGCTTGCGGGGAGGGACAGGGGGCTTCAATGAGCAGTTCTTC. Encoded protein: CASSLRGGTGGFNEQFF.

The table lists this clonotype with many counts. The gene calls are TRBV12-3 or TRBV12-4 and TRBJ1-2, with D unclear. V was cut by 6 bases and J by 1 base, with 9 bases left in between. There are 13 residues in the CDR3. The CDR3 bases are TGTGCCAGCAGCCTAGAGGTTAACTATGGCTACACCTTC. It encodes CASSLEVNYGYTF.

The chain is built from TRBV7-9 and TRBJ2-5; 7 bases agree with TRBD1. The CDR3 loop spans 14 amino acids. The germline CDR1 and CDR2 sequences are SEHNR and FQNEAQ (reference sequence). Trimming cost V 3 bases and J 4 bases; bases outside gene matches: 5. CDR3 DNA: TGTGCCAGCAGCTTGACAGGGCCCGTAGAGACCCAGTACTTC. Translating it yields CASSLTGPVETQYF.

Here the CDR3 reads CASRPGGSGDTQYF. The CDR3 coding sequence is TGTGCCAGCAGGCCGGGGGGGTCTGGAGATACGCAGTATTTT. The chain has TRBV7-2 and TRBJ2-3; TRBD2 agrees at 8 bases. The CDR3 is made up of 14 amino acids. The V gene's germline CDR1 is SGHTA and CDR2 FQGNSA. V trimming: 6 bases; J trimming: 5 bases; junction bases outside the gene matches: 7.

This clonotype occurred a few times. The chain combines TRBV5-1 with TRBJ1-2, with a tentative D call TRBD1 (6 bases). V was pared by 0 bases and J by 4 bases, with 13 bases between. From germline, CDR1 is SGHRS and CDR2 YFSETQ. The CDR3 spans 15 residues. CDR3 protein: CASSLEGGQTYGYTF. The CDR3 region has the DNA TGCGCCAGCAGCTTGGAGGGGGGGCAGACCTATGGCTACACCTTC.

The CDR3 coding sequence is TGTGCCAGCAGCGATATAGCGGGAGCGGACACAGATACGCAGTATTTT. Encoded protein: CASSDIAGADTDTQYF. The rearrangement uses TRBV7-9 and TRBJ2-3; 9 nucleotides agree with TRBD2. The trim removed 5 bases at V and 2 bases at J, leaving 8 bases unmatched. This CDR3 has 16 residues. CDR1 and CDR2 (germline): SEHNR, FQNEAQ (reference sequence).

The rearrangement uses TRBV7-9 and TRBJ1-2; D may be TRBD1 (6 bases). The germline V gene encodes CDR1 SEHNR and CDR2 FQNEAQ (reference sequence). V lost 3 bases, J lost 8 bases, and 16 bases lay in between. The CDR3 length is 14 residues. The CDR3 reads CASSFPGFRGGYTF. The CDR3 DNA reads TGTGCCAGCAGCTTCCCCGGTTTCAGGGGAGGCTACACCTTC.

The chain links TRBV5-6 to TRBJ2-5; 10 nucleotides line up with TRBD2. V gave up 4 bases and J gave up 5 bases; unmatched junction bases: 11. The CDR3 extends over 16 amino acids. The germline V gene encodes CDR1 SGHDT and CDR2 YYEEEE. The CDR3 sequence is CASSPRSSGRMETQYF. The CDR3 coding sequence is TGTGCCAGCAGCCCCCGGAGTAGCGGGAGGATGGAGACCCAGTACTTC.

The CDR3 here is CASSKASGGADTQYF. CDR3 coding DNA: TGTGCCAGCAGTAAGGCTAGCGGAGGCGCAGATACGCAGTATTTT. The chain employs TRBV12-3 or TRBV12-4 and TRBJ2-3; TRBD2 matches at 7 bases. CDR3 length equals 15 residues. V shed 5 bases, J shed 4 bases, and the junction held 9 bases outside the gene matches.